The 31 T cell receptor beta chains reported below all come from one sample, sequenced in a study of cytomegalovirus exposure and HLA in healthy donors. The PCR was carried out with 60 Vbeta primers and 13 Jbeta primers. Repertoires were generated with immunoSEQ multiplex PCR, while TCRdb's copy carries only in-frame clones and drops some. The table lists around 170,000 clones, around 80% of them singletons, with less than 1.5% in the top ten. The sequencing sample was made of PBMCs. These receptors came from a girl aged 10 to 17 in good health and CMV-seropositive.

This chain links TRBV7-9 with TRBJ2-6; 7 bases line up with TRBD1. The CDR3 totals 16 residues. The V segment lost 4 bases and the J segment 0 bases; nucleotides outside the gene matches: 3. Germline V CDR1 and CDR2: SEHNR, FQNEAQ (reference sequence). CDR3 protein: CASSSNRGSGANVLTF. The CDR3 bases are TGTGCCAGCAGCTCAAACAGGGGCTCTGGGGCCAACGTCCTGACTTTC.

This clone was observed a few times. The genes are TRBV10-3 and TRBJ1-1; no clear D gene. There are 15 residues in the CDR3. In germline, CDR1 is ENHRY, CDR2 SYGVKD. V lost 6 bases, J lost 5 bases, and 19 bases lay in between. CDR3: CAIRENFDGGTEAFF. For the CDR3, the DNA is TGTGCCATCAGGGAAAACTTTGACGGCGGGACTGAAGCTTTCTTT.

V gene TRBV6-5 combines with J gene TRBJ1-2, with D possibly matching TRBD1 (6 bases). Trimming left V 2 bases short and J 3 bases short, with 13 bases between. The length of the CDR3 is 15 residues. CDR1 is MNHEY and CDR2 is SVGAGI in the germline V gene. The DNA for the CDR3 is TGTGCCAGCAGTTACACGGGGGGCGCGGACTATGGCTACACCTTC. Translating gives CASSYTGGADYGYTF.

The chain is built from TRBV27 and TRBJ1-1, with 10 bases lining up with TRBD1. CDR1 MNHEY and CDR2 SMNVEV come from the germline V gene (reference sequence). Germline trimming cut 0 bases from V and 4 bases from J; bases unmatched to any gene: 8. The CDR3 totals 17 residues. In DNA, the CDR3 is TGTGCCAGCAGTTTATCGTCCGTCGACAGGGGGCTCACTGAAGCTTTCTTT. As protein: CASSLSSVDRGLTEAFF.

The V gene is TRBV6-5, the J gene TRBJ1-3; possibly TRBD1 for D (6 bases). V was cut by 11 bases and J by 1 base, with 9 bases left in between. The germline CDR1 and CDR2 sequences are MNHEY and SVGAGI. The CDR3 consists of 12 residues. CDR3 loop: CASQGSGNTIYF. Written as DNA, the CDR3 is TGTGCCTCCCAGGGGTCTGGAAACACCATATATTTT.

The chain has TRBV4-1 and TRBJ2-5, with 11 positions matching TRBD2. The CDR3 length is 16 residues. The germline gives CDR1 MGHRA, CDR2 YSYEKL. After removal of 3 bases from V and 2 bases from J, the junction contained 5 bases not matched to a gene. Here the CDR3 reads CASSHPSGRKQETQYF. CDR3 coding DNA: TGCGCCAGCAGCCATCCTAGCGGGAGGAAGCAAGAGACCCAGTACTTC.

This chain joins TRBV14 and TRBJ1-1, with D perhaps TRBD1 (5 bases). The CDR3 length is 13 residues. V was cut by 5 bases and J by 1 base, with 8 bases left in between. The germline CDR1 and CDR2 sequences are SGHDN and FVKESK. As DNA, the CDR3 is TGTGCCAGCAGCGTCGACAGGAACACTGAAGCTTTCTTT. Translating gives CASSVDRNTEAFF.

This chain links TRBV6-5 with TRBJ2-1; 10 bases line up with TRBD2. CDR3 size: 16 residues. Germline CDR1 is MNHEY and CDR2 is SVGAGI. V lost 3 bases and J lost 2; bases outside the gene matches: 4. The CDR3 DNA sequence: TGTGCCAGCAGTTATTTAGCGGGAGGACCCTACAATGAGCAGTTCTTC. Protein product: CASSYLAGGPYNEQFF.

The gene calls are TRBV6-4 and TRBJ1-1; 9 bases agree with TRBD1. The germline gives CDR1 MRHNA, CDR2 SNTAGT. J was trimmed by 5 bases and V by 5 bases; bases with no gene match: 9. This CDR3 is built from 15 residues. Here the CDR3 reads CASSQFRQGVTEAFF. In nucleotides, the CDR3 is TGTGCCAGCAGTCAATTTCGACAGGGGGTAACTGAAGCTTTCTTT.

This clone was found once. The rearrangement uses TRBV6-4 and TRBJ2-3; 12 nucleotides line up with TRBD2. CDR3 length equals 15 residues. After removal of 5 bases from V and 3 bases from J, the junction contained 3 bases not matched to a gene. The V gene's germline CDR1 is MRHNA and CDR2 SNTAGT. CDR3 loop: CASSKTSGSTDTQYF. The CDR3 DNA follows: TGTGCCAGCAGTAAGACTAGCGGGAGTACAGATACGCAGTATTTT.

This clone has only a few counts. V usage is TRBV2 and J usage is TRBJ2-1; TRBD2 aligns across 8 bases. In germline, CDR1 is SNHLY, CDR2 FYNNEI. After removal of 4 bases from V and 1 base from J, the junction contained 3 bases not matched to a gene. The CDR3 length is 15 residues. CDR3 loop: CASSATSASYNEQFF. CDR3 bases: TGTGCCAGCAGTGCGACTAGCGCTTCCTACAATGAGCAGTTCTTC.

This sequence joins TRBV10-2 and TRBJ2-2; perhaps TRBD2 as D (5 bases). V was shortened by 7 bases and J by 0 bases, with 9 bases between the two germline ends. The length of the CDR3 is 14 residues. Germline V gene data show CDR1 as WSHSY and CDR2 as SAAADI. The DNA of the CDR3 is TGCGCCAGCAATGAACTAGCGAACACCGGGGAGCTGTTTTTT. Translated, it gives CASNELANTGELFF.

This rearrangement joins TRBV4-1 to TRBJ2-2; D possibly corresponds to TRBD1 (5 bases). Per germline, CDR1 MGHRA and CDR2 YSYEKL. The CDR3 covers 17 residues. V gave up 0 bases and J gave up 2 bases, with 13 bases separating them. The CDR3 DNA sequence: TGCGCCAGCAGCCAAGATAAGGGGTACAAAAACACCGGGGAGCTGTTTTTT. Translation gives CASSQDKGYKNTGELFF.

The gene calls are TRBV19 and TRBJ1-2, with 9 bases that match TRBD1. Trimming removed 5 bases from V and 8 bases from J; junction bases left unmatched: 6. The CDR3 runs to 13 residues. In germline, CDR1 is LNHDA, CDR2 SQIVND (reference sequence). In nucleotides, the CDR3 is TGTGCCAGTAGTGGACAGGGGTTGGGCGGCTACACCTTC. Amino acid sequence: CASSGQGLGGYTF. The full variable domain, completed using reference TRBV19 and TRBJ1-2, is DGGITQSPKYLFRKEGQNVTLSCEQNLNHDAMYWYRQDPGQGLRLIYYSQIVNDFQKGDIAEGYSVSREKKESFPLTVTSAQKNPTAFYLCASSGQGLGGYTFGSGTRLTVV.

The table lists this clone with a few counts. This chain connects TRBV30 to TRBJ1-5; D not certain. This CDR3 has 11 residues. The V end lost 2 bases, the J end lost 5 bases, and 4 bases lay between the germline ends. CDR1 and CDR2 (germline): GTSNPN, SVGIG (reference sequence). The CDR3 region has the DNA TGTGCCTGGAGTCATGATCAGCCCCAGCATTTT. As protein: CAWSHDQPQHF.

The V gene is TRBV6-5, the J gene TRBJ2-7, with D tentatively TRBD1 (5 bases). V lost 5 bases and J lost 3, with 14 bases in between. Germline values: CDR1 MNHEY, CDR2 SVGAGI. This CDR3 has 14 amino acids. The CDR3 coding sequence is TGTGCCAGCAGTGCCGCGGCAGGGCTCTACGAGCAGTACTTC. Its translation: CASSAAAGLYEQYF.

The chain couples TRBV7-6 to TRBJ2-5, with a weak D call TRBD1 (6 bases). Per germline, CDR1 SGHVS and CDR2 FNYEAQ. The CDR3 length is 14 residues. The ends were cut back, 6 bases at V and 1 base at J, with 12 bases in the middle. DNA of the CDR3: TGTGCCAGCAGGCCTCGACAGGCCCAAGAGACCCAGTACTTC. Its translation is CASRPRQAQETQYF.

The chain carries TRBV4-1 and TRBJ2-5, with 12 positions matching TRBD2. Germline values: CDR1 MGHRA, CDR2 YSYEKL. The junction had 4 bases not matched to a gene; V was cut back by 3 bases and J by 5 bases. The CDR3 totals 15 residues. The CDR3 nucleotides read TGCGCCAGCAGCCAGACTAGCGGGAGAACTGAGACCCAGTACTTC. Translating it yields CASSQTSGRTETQYF.

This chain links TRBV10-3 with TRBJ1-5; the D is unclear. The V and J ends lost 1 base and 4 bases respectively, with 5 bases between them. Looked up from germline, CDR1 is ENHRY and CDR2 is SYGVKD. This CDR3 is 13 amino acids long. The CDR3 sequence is CAISEYENQPQHF. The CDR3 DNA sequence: TGTGCCATCAGTGAGTACGAGAATCAGCCCCAGCATTTT.

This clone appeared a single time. CDR3: CASSSEPDRRDGYTF. DNA of the CDR3: TGTGCCAGCAGCTCAGAACCGGACCGGAGGGATGGCTACACCTTC. This chain connects TRBV7-9 to TRBJ1-2; D not certain. The CDR3 has 15 amino acids. Germline values: CDR1 SEHNR, CDR2 FQNEAQ (reference sequence). The V end was cut by 4 bases, the J end by 6 bases, with 18 bases between.

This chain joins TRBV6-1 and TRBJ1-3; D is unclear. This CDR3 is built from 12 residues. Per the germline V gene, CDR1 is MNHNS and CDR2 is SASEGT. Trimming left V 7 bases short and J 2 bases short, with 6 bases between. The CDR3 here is CASMGPGNTIYF. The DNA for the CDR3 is TGTGCCAGCATGGGCCCTGGAAACACCATATATTTT.

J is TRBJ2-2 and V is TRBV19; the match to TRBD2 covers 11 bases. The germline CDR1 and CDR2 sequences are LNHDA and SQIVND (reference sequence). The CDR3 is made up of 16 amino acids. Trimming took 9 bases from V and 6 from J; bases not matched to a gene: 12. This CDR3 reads CASLHGLAGRPGELFF. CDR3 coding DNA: TGTGCCAGCTTGCATGGACTAGCGGGTAGGCCCGGGGAGCTGTTTTTT.

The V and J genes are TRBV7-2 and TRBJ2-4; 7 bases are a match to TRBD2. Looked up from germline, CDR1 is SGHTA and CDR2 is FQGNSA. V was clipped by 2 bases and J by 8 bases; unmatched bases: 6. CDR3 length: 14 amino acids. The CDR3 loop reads CASSLMGGGDIQYF. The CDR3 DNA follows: TGTGCCAGCAGCTTAATGGGGGGGGGTGACATTCAGTACTTC.

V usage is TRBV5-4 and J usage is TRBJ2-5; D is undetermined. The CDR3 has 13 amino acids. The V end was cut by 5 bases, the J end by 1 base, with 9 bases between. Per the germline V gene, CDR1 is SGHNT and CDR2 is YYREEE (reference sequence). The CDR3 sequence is CASRAVLQETQYF. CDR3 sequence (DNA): TGTGCCAGCAGGGCGGTTCTCCAAGAGACCCAGTACTTC.

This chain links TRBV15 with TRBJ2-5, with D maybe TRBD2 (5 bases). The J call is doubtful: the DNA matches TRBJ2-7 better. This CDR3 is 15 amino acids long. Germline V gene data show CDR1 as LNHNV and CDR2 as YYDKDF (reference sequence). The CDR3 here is CATSRGAEAVYEQYF. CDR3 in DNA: TGTGCCACCAGCAGAGGTGCGGAGGCCGTGTACGAGCAGTACTTC.

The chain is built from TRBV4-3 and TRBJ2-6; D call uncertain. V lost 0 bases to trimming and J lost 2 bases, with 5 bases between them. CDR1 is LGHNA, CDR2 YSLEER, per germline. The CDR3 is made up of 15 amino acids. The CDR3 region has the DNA TGCGCCAGCAGCCAAGAGAGAGCTGGGGCCAACGTCCTGACTTTC. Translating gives CASSQERAGANVLTF.

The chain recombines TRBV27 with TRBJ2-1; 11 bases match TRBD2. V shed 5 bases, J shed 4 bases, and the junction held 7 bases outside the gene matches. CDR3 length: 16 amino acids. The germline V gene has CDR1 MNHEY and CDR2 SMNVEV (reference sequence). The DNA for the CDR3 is TGTGCCAGCAGTGCCCCTGGACTAGCGGGTTACAATGAGCAGTTCTTC. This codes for CASSAPGLAGYNEQFF.

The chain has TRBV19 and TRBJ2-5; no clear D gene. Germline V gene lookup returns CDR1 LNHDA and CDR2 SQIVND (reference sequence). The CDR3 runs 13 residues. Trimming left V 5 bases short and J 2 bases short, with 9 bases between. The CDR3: CASSLRRQETQYF. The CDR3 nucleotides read TGTGCCAGTAGTCTGCGGAGACAAGAGACCCAGTACTTC.

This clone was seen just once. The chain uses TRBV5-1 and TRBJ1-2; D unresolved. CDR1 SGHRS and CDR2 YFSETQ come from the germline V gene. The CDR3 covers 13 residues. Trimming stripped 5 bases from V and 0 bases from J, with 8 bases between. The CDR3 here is CASSEGANYGYTF. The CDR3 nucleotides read TGCGCCAGCAGTGAAGGAGCTAACTATGGCTACACCTTC.

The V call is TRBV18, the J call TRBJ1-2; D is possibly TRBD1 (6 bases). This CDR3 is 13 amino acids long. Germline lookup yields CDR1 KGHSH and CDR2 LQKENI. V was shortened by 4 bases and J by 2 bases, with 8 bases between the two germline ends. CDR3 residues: CASSLQGNYGYTF. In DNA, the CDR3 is TGTGCCAGCTCACTTCAGGGGAACTATGGCTACACCTTC.

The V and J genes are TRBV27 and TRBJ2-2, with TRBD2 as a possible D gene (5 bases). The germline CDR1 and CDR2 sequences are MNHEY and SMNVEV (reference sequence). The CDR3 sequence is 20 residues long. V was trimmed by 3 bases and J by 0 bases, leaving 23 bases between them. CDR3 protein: CASSFGLRSRDYSNTGELFF. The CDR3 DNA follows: TGTGCCAGCAGTTTCGGCCTTCGGTCTAGAGACTACTCGAACACCGGGGAGCTGTTTTTT.